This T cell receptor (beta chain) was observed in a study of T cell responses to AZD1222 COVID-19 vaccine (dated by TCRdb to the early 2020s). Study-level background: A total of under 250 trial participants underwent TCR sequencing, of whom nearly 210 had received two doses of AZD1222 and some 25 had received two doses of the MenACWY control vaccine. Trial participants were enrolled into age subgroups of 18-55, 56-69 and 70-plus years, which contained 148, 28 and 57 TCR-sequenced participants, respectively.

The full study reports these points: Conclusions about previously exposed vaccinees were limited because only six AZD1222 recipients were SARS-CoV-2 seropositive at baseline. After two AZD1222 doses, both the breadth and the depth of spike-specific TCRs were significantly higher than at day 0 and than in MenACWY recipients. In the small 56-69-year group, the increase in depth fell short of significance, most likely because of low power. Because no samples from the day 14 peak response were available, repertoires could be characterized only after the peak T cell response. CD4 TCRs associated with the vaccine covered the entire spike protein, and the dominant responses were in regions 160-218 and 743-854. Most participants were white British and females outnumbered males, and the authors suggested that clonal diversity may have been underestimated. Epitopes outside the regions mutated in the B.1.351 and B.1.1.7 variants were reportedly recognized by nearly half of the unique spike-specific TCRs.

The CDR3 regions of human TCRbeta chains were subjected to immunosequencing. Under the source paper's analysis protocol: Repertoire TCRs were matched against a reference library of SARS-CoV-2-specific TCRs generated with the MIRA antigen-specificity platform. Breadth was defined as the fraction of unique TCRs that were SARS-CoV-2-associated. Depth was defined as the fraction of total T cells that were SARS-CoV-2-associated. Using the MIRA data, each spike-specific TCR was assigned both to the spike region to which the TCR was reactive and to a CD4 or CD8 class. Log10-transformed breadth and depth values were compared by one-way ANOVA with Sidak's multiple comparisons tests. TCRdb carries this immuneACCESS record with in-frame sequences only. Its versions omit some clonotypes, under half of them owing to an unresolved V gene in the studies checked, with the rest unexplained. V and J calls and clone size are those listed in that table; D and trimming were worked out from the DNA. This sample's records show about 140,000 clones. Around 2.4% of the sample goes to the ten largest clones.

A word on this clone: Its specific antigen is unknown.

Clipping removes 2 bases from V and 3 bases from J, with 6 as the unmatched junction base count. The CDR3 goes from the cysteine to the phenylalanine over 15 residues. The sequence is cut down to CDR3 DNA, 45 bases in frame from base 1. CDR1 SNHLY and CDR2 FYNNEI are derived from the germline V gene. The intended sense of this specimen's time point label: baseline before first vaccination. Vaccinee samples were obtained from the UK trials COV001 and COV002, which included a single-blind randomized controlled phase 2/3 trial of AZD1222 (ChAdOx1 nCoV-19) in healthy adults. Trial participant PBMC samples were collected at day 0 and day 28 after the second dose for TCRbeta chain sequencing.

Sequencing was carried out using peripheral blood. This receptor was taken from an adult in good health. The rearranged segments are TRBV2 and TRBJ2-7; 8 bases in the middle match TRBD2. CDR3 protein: CASSELPGGRYEQYF. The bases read TGTGCCAGCAGTGAATTGCCGGGGGGGCGCTACGAGCAGTACTTC.